This T cell receptor beta chain was sequenced during a study of T cells in Graves' hyperthyroidism and ophthalmopathy. For the study at large: The blood sample was taken at first diagnosis, before treatment began. Regarding the study as a whole: Among clonotypes expanded in thyroid above 0.001, most were also found in blood.

The CDR3 loop spans 15 amino acids. The germline V gene encodes CDR1 SGHTA and CDR2 FQGNSA. The investigators amplified TCR beta CDR3 regions from RNA transcripts. In the first-round RT-PCR of the TCR CDR3, the HTBI primer set was used. TCRdb ran MiXCR on the multiplex PCR reads and lists one entry per CDR3 protein. The data contain nearly 750,000 distinct CDR3 sequences, approximately 40% of them singletons. To note about this clonotype: Its target is unknown.

Hyperthyroidism of Graves' type that showed no ophthalmopathy progression within 18 months was stable. Newly diagnosed hyperthyroidism, duration under 2 months, in patients aged 18 to 65. Input material: blood. This sequence was found in a woman aged 40 to 49 with Graves' hyperthyroidism. V and J are TRBV7-2 and TRBJ2-7; 10 nucleotides align to TRBD2. The DNA end is a closer match to TRBJ2-1, so the J assignment may be wrong. The CDR3: CASSLGLAGDNEQFF. The CDR3 nucleotides read TGTGCCAGCAGCTTGGGTCTAGCGGGAGACAATGAGCAGTTCTTC.